This T cell receptor beta chain was sequenced in a study of CD8+ T cells in alopecia areata. Study information: In an open-label trial, patients got 5 to 10 mg tofacitinib twice daily.

Germline-derived CDR1 and CDR2 are PRHDT and FYEKMQ (reference sequence). The J segment lost 8 bases and the V segment lost 4 bases, leaving 6 bases of the junction unmatched. This CDR3 has 13 residues. The treatment: oral pan-JAK inhibitor, 5-10 mg twice daily. After isolation, RNA underwent reverse transcription to generate cDNA as the sequencing template. The method was immunoSEQ multiplex PCR; TCRdb's version includes in-frame clones alone and lacks a portion of them. This sample has around 190,000 clones; around 64% occur once, and the top ten carry approximately 1.3%. This chain links TRBV13 with TRBJ1-2; TRBD1 matches 8 bases. The sequence was obtained from a human donor with alopecia areata. The source material was CD4+ T cells sorted from blood, sampled around week 50, from a patient treated with tofacitinib. The CDR3 protein is CASSSDRVQGYTF. The CDR3 nucleotides are TGTGCCAGCAGCTCGGACAGGGTACAGGGCTACACCTTC. Full variable domain (remainder filled in from reference TRBV13 and TRBJ1-2): AAGVIQSPRHLIKEKRETATLKCYPIPRHDTVYWYQQGPGQDPQFLISFYEKMQSDKGSIPDRFSAQQFSDYHSELNMSSLELGDSALYFCASSSDRVQGYTFGSGTRLTVV.